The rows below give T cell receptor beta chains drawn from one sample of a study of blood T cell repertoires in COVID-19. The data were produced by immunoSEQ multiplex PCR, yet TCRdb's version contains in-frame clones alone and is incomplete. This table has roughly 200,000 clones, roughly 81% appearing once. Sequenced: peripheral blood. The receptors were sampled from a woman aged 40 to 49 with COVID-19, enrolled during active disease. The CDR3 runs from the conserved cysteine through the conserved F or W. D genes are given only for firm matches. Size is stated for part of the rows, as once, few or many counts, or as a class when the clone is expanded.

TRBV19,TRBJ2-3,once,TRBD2,TGTGCCAGTACCATGACTAGCGGGAGCACAGATACGCAGTATTTT,CASTMTSGSTDTQYF
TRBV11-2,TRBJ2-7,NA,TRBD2,TGTGCCAGCAGCTTTCGGACTAGCGGGAGCTCCTACGAGCAGTACTTC,CASSFRTSGSSYEQYF
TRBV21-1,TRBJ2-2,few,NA,TGTGCCAGCACCCCTGCCATTTGGGACAGGATTAACACCGGGGAGCTGTTTTTT,CASTPAIWDRINTGELFF
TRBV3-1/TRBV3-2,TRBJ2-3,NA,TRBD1,TGTGCCAGCAGCCTCGCGGTGGGGGACAGGCCTAGCACAGATACGCAGTATTTT,CASSLAVGDRPSTDTQYF
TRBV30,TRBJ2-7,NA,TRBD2,TGTGCCTGGAGTGTTACTAGCGGGAGATACGAGCAGTACTTC,CAWSVTSGRYEQYF
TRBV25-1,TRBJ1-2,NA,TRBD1,TGTGCCAGCGCCCCTTCCGGAGGGGGCGCAGGCTATGGCTACACCTTC,CASAPSGGGAGYGYTF
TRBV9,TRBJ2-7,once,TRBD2,TGTGCCAGCAGCGTAGGCGGGAGCGCTATCTACGAGCAGTACTTC,CASSVGGSAIYEQYF
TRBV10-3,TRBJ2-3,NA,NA,TGTGCCATCAGCTCCACAGATACGCAGTATTTT,CAISSTDTQYF
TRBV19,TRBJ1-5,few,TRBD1,TGTGCCAGTACAAGGCTTGATGAGGGGGCGAAACAGCCCCAGCATTTT,CASTRLDEGAKQPQHF
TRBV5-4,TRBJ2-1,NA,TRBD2,TGTGCCAGCAGCTTTTATGTGGGACTAACACCAGTCGAGTTCTTC,CASSFYVGLTPVEFF
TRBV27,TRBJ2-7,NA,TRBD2,TGTGCCAGCAGTTTAGCGGGAGGGCCGGGCTACGAGCAGTACTTC,CASSLAGGPGYEQYF
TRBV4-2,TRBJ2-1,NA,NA,TGTGCCAGCAGCCTAGACGAGAGGTGGGATGAGCAGTTCTTC,CASSLDERWDEQFF
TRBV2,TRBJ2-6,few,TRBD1,TGTGCCAGCAGTGAGGGACAGCGGTCTGGGGCCAACGTCCTGACTTTC,CASSEGQRSGANVLTF
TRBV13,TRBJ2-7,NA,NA,TGTGCCAGCAGCTTATTTACTGGGGGGAACGGCGAGCAGTACTTC,CASSLFTGGNGEQYF
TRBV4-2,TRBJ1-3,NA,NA,TGTGCCAGCAGCCAAGATCGGGGAAACACCATATATTTT,CASSQDRGNTIYF
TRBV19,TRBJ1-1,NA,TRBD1,TGTGCCAGCCAGACAGGGGGCGGCACTGAAGCTTTCTTT,CASQTGGGTEAFF
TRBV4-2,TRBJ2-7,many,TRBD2,TGTGCCAGCAGCCTGCGGGAGGACAACTCCTACGAGCAGTACTTC,CASSLREDNSYEQYF
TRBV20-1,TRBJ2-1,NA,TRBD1,TGCAGTGCTAGAGGGGACAGAGAGCAGTTCTTC,CSARGDREQFF
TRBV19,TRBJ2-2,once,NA,TGTGCCACTCAAGCGGGTTCTACCGGGGAGCTGTTTTTT,CATQAGSTGELFF
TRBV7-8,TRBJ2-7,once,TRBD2,TGTGCCAGCAGCTTCTTAACTAGCGGGAGTTACGAGCAGTACTTC,CASSFLTSGSYEQYF
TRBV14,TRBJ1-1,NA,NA,TGTGCCAGCAGCTATAGTATTGGGGAGGCTTTCTTT,CASSYSIGEAFF
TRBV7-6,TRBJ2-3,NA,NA,TGTGCCAGCAGCTTGGAGGTCAGCTTCACAGATACGCAGTATTTT,CASSLEVSFTDTQYF
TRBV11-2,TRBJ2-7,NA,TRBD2,TGTGCCAGCAGCTTAGAAGGGACTAGCGGGATTTACGAGCAGTACTTC,CASSLEGTSGIYEQYF
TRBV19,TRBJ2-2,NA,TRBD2,TGTGCCAGTAGAGCCAGCGGGGGCACCGGGGAGCTGTTTTTT,CASRASGGTGELFF
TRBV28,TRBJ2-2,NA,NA,TGTGCCAGCAGCCGCAGGGTGAACACCGGGGAGCTGTTTTTT,CASSRRVNTGELFF
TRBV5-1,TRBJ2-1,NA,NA,TGCGCCAGCAGCCGGGATGGCGATGAGCAGTTCTTC,CASSRDGDEQFF
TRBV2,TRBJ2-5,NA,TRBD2,TGTGCCAGCAGTGATTTAGCGGGGGGGCCTAGGGAGACCCAGTACTTC,CASSDLAGGPRETQYF
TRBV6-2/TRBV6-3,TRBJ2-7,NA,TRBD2,TGTGCCAGCAGCCCGACGGGACTAGCGGGTTATCTGGACGAGCAGTACTTC,CASSPTGLAGYLDEQYF
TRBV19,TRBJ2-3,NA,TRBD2,TGTGCCAGTAGTCCAATAGCGGGAGATACGCAGTATTTT,CASSPIAGDTQYF
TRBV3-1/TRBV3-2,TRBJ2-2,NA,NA,TGTGCCAGCAGCCAGACTTCTGCGGGGGAGCTGTTTTTT,CASSQTSAGELFF
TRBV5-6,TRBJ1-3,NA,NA,TGTGCCAGCAGCTTCGGGTCCTCACGAAGAGACACCATATATTTT,CASSFGSSRRDTIYF
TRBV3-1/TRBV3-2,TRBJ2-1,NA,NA,TGTGCCAGCAGCCCAAGCATGGTTAGAGGCAATGAGCAGTTCTTC,CASSPSMVRGNEQFF
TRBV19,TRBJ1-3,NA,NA,TGTGCCAGTAGGCCGGGACAAGTCTCTGGAAACACCATATATTTT,CASRPGQVSGNTIYF
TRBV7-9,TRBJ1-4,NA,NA,TGTGCCAGCAGCTTAGGCGTTAAAGGGGGTGCTAATGAAAAACTGTTTTTT,CASSLGVKGGANEKLFF
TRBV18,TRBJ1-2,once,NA,TGTGCCAGCTCACCACCGATCGAGGGCTATGGCTACACCTTC,CASSPPIEGYGYTF
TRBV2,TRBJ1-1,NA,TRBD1,TGTGCCGTAGGACAGGGCAACACTGAAGCTTTCTTT,CAVGQGNTEAFF
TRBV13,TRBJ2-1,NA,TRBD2,TGTGCCAGCAGCTTAGGCCTAATCTCGGGGGGGCAGTTCTTC,CASSLGLISGGQFF
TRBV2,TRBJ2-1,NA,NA,TGTGCCAGCAGCCTAGTGGGGGGTTCTCGTAATGAGCAGTTCTTC,CASSLVGGSRNEQFF
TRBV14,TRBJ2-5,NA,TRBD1,TGTGCCAGCAGCCGACAGGGACGGATGCAACTTGAACAAGAGACCCAGTACTTC,CASSRQGRMQLEQETQYF
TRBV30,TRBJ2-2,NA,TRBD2,TGTGCCTCCCCGGGACTAGCCTTCTCCACCGGGGAGCTGTTTTTT,CASPGLAFSTGELFF
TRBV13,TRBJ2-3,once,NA,TGTGCCAGCAGCTTAGCAGTCGGAGAAACAGATACGCAGTATTTT,CASSLAVGETDTQYF
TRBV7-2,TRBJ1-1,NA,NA,TGTGCCAGCAGCTTAGATTTAGATGCCGCTGAAGCTTTCTTT,CASSLDLDAAEAFF
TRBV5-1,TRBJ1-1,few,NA,TGCGCCAGCAGGGGGCGATTGAACACTGAAGCTTTCTTT,CASRGRLNTEAFF
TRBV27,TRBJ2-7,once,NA,TGTGCCAGCAGTTTATCGAGTGGCTACGAGCAGTACTTC,CASSLSSGYEQYF
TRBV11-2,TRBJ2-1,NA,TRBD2,TGTGCCAGCAGGGGGACTAGCGGGCGGCACAATGAGCAGTTCTTC,CASRGTSGRHNEQFF
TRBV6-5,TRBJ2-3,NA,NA,TGTGCCAGCAGCGGAGGGCCGGCCACAGATACGCAGTATTTT,CASSGGPATDTQYF
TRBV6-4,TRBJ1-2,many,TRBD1,TGTGCCAGCAGTCCGTCTCAGGGGGGTTATGGCTACACCTTC,CASSPSQGGYGYTF
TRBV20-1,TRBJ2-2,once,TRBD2,TGCAGTGCTAGTGGGAAGGGACTAGCTGCCGGGGAGCTGTTTTTT,CSASGKGLAAGELFF
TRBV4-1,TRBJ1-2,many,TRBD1,TGCGCCAGCAGGTCCCTGACAGGGTCCGGCTACACCTTC,CASRSLTGSGYTF
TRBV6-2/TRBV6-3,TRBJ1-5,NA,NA,TGTGCCAGCAGCCGAGATAATAGCAATCAGCCCCAGCATTTT,CASSRDNSNQPQHF
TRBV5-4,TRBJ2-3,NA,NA,TGTGCCAGCAGCTTGGTAGGGGTTGTAGCAGATACGCAGTATTTT,CASSLVGVVADTQYF
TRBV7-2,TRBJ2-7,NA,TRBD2,TGTGCCAGCAGCCCGGTAACTAGCGGGAGTTCCGAGCAGTACTTC,CASSPVTSGSSEQYF
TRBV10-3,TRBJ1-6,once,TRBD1,TGTGCCATCAGTGAATCAGAGGGGGCGGGAGGGTCACCCCTCCACTTT,CAISESEGAGGSPLHF
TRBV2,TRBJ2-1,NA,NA,TGTGCCAGCAGTGAAATGGTTTGGCAGGGCAGCAATGAGCAGTTCTTC,CASSEMVWQGSNEQFF
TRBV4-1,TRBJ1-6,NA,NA,TGCGCCAGCAGCCAAGAGGGAGACTCGGCCTCACCCCTCCACTTT,CASSQEGDSASPLHF